Presented here are 14 T cell receptor beta chains from one specimen sequenced in a study of ipilimumab plus nivolumab after autologous stem cell transplantation. The table came from immunoSEQ multiplex PCR; TCRdb's copy has only in-frame clones and leaves some out. Found here are roughly 20,000 clones, 77% of them singletons; the top ten hold around 18%. Sequencing was performed on PBMCs, taken in a trial of ipilimumab plus nivolumab as post-transplant consolidation. The receptors were sampled from a male donor with diffuse large B-cell lymphoma.

Comment on this clone: A much larger clone differs from this one at a single base, so this may be a read error. J is TRBJ2-7 and V is TRBV19, with 8 bases that match TRBD1. Germline CDR1 LNHDA, CDR2 SQIVND (reference sequence). CDR3 length: 15 amino acids. J was trimmed by 3 bases and V by 1 base; bases with no gene match: 5. The CDR3 DNA sequence: TGTGCCAGTAGTATAGCCAGGACAGGGAACTACGAGCAGTACTTC. Translated: CASSIARTGNYEQYF.

The gene calls are TRBV11-2 and TRBJ1-3; D remains unclear. Trimming took off 2 bases at V and 4 bases at J, with 15 bases between the two ends. The CDR3 consists of 16 residues. The germline gives CDR1 SGHAT, CDR2 FQNNGV. The CDR3 nucleotides read TGTGCCAGCAGCTTATTTTCGGCGGGATCGGGAAACACCATATATTTT. Translating gives CASSLFSAGSGNTIYF.

The gene calls are TRBV28 and TRBJ2-1; TRBD1 might be the D (5 bases). Deletions cut 1 base from V and 7 bases from J, with 23 bases between. This CDR3 spans 18 amino acids. From germline, CDR1 is MDHEN and CDR2 SYDVKM. The CDR3 sequence is CASSLLSVGQLRRNEQFF. The CDR3 coding sequence is TGTGCCAGCAGTTTATTGTCGGTGGGGCAGTTGCGAAGGAATGAGCAGTTCTTC. The whole variable domain, filled in from reference TRBV28 and TRBJ2-1, reads DVKVTQSSRYLVKRTGEKVFLECVQDMDHENMFWYRQDPGLGLRLIYFSYDVKMKEKGDIPEGYSVSREKKERFSLILESASTNQTSMYLCASSLLSVGQLRRNEQFFGPGTRLTVL.

The chain carries TRBV6-6 and TRBJ1-1, with D possibly matching TRBD1 (5 bases). The CDR3 runs to 13 residues. Trimming removed 6 bases at V and 3 bases at J, with 11 bases between. Per the germline V gene, CDR1 is MNHNY and CDR2 is SVGAGI (reference sequence). CDR3 protein: CASRRQGYTEAFF. The CDR3 region has the DNA TGTGCCAGCAGAAGGCAGGGCTACACTGAAGCTTTCTTT.

The chain couples TRBV5-1 to TRBJ2-5; 10 bases are a match to TRBD2. V lost 4 bases to trimming and J lost 5 bases; unmatched junction nucleotides: 8. This CDR3 comprises 15 residues. Germline V gene lookup returns CDR1 SGHRS and CDR2 YFSETQ. CDR3 protein: CASSLLAGDSETQYF. The CDR3 region has the DNA TGCGCCAGCAGCCTCCTAGCGGGGGACTCGGAGACCCAGTACTTC.

This sequence joins TRBV5-1 and TRBJ2-2, with 9 bases matching TRBD1. Germline V gene sequence: CDR1 SGHRS, CDR2 YFSETQ. The CDR3 has 17 residues. After removal of 3 bases from V and 7 bases from J, the junction contained 13 bases not matched to a gene. The CDR3 region is CASSSSPGTGRGGELFF. The CDR3, as DNA: TGCGCCAGCAGCTCCAGCCCCGGGACAGGGCGCGGCGGGGAGCTGTTTTTT.

J is TRBJ2-7 and V is TRBV6-1, with unresolved D. V lost 4 bases to trimming and J lost 0 bases, with 16 bases between them. The CDR3 is 16 amino acids. Per the germline V gene, CDR1 is MNHNS and CDR2 is SASEGT. CDR3 sequence reads: CASSGPNLLPSYEQYF. CDR3 DNA: TGTGCCAGCAGTGGGCCGAATTTGCTCCCCTCCTACGAGCAGTACTTC.

The chain carries TRBV28 and TRBJ2-1; 11 bases line up with TRBD1. The CDR3 is 15 amino acids. Germline values: CDR1 MDHEN, CDR2 SYDVKM. Germline trimming cut 5 bases from V and 8 bases from J; bases unmatched to any gene: 8. CDR3 nucleotide sequence: TGTGCCAGCAGTCCCCCGGGACAGGGGGTCGATGAGCAGTTCTTC. Encoded protein: CASSPPGQGVDEQFF.

This clone was detected once. The chain couples TRBV2 to TRBJ2-3, with 7 nucleotides matching TRBD1. Germline V CDR1 and CDR2: SNHLY, FYNNEI. With V trimmed by 9 bases and J by 2 bases, 8 bases remained unmatched. This CDR3 has 14 residues. The CDR3 spells CASTLGTATDTQYF. The CDR3 DNA follows: TGTGCCAGTACACTAGGGACAGCCACAGATACGCAGTATTTT. Full variable domain (missing parts from reference TRBV2 and TRBJ2-3): EPEVTQTPSHQVTQMGQEVILRCVPISNHLYFYWYRQILGQKVEFLVSFYNNEISEKSEIFDDQFSVERPDGSNFTLKIRSTKLEDSAMYFCASTLGTATDTQYFGPGTRLTVL.

This chain links TRBV19 with TRBJ2-2; D remains ambiguous. This CDR3 spans 13 amino acids. Trimming pared 4 bases from V and 2 bases from J, leaving 5 bases between. Germline V gives CDR1 LNHDA, CDR2 SQIVND (reference sequence). CDR3 in DNA: TGTGCCAGTAGTAGGCTAAACACCGGGGAGCTGTTTTTT. This translates into CASSRLNTGELFF.

V is TRBV5-6 and J is TRBJ2-2; D is perhaps TRBD2 (5 bases). Per the germline V gene, CDR1 is SGHDT and CDR2 is YYEEEE. The V and J ends lost 2 bases and 2 bases respectively, with 10 bases between them. There are 15 residues in the CDR3. The CDR3 DNA follows: TGTGCCAGCAGCTTACTAGGACTCAACACCGGGGAGCTGTTTTTT. Protein product: CASSLLGLNTGELFF.

The chain uses TRBV5-1 and TRBJ2-6; D gene unclear. The germline V gene has CDR1 SGHRS and CDR2 YFSETQ. This CDR3 has 17 residues. Between the trimmed V and J ends, which lost 4 bases and 2 bases, there was a span of 16 bases. CDR3 region: CASSPELPGAGANVLTF. CDR3 sequence (DNA): TGCGCCAGCAGCCCGGAGCTTCCTGGTGCTGGGGCCAACGTCCTGACTTTC.

This clone was seen repeatedly, ten times or more. This chain uses TRBV5-4 with TRBJ2-7, with D uncertain. Germline V gives CDR1 SGHNT, CDR2 YYREEE (reference sequence). The CDR3 contains 12 residues. V was clipped by 4 bases and J by 7 bases, with 12 bases between them. CDR3 sequence reads: CASSLTVGEQYF. For the CDR3, the DNA is TGTGCCAGCAGCCTGACGGTGGGGGAGCAGTACTTC.

This chain uses TRBV6-6 with TRBJ1-1; perhaps TRBD1 as D (5 bases). Deletions cut 0 bases from V and 5 bases from J, with 7 bases between. The CDR3 loop spans 13 amino acids. Germline lookup yields CDR1 MNHNY and CDR2 SVGAGI (reference sequence). Here the CDR3 reads CASSYSTATEAFF. CDR3 nucleotides: TGTGCCAGCAGTTACTCGACAGCTACTGAAGCTTTCTTT.